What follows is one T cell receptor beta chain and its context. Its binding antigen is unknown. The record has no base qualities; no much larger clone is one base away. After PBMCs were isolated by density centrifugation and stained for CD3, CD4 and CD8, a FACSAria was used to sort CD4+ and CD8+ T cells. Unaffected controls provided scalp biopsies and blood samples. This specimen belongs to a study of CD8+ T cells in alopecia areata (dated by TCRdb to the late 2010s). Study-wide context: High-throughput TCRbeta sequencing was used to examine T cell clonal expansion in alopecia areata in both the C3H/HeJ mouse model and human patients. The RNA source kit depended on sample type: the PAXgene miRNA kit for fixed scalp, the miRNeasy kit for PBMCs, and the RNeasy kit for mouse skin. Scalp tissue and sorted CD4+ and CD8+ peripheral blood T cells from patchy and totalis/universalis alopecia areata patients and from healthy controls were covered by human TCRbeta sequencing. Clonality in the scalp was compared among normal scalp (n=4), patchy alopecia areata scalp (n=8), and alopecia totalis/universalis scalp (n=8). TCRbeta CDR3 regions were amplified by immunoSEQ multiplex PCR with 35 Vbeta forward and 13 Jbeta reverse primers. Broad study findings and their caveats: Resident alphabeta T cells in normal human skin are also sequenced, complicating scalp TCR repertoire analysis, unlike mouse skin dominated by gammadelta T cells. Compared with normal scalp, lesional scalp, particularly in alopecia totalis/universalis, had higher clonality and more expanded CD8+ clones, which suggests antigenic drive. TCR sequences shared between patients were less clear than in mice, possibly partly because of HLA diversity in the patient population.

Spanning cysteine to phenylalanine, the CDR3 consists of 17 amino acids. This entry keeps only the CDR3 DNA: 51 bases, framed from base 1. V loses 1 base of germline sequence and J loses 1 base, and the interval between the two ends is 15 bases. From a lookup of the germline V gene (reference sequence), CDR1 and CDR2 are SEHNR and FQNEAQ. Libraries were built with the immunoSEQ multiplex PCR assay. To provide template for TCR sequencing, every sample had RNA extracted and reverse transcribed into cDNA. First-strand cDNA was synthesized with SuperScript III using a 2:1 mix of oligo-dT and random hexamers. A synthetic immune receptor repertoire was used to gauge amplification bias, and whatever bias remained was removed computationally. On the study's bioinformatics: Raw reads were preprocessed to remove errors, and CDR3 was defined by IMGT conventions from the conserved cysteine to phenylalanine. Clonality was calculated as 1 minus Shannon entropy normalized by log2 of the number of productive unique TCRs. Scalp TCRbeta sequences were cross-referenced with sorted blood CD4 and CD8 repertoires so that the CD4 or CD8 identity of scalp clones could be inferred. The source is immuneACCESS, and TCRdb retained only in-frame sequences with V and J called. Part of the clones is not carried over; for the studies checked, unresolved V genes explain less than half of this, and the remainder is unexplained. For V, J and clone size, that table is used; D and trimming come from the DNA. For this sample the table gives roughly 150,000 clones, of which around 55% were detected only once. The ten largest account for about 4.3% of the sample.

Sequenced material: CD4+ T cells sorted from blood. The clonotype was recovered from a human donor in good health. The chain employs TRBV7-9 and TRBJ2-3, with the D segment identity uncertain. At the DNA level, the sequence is TGTGCCAGCAGCTTAGGGGATGGCAGCCGACGCACAGATACGCAGTATTTT. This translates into CASSLGDGSRRTDTQYF.